The source of this T cell receptor (beta chain) is a study of response to subunit inactivated influenza vaccine. Findings and caveats of the study: Every seasonal influenza vaccination brings in few new T cells, the authors suggested.

This clonotype occurred a few times. The antigen remains unidentified. TCRdb re-analysed the RT-PCR reads in MiXCR, keeping a single row per CDR3 protein. The data hold a few hundred thousand distinct CDR3 sequences, with roughly 20% observed a single time. The receptor was isolated from a man between 50 and 75 years old who received an inactivated influenza vaccine. Sequenced here: PBMCs from blood, sampled approximately 20 months after vaccination.

The CDR3 sequence: CASRMSRLGVSSYNSPLHF. The CDR3 bases are TGCGCCAGCAGGATGTCACGGCTGGGGGTTAGTTCCTATAATTCACCCCTCCACTTT. V and J are TRBV10-2 and TRBJ1-6, with D possibly being TRBD1 (5 bases). Germline V gene data show CDR1 as WSHSY and CDR2 as SAAADI. Deletions cut 6 bases from V and 1 base from J, with 22 bases between. The CDR3 sequence is 19 residues long.